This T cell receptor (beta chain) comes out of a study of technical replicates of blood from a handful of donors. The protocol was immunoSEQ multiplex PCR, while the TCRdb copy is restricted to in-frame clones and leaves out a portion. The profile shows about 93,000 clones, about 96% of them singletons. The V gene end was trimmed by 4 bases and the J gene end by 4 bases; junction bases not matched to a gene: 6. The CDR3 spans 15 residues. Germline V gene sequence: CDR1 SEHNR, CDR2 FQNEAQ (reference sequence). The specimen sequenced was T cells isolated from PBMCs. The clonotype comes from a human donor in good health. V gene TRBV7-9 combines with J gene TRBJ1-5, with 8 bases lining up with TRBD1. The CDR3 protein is CASSSDRAPNQPQHF. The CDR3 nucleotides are TGTGCCAGCAGCTCGGACAGGGCGCCTAATCAGCCCCAGCATTTT.